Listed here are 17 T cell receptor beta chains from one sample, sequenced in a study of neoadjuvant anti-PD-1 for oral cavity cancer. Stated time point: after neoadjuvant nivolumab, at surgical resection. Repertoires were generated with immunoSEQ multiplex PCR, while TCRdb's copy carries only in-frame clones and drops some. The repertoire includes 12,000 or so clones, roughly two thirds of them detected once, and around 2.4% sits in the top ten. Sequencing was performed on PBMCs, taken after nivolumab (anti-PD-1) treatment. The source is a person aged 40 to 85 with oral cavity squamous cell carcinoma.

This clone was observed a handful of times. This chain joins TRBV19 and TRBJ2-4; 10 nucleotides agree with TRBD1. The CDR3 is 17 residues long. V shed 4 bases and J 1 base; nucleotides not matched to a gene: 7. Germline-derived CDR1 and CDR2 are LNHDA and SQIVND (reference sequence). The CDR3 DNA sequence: TGTGCCAGTAGTAGCCGGGACAGGGGTTCGGCCAAAAACATTCAGTACTTC. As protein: CASSSRDRGSAKNIQYF.

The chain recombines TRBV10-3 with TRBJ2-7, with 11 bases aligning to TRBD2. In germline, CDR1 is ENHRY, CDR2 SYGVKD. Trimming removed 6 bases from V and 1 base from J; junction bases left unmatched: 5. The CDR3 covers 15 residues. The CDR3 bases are TGTGCCATCAGAGGGACTAGCGGACGATCCTACGAGCAGTACTTC. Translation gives CAIRGTSGRSYEQYF.

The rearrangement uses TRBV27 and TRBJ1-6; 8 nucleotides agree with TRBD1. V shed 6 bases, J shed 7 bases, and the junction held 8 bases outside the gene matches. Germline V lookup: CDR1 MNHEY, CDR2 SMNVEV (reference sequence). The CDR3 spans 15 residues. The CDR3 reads CASRIGQGWNSPLHF. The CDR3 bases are TGTGCCAGCAGAATCGGACAGGGTTGGAATTCACCCCTCCACTTT.

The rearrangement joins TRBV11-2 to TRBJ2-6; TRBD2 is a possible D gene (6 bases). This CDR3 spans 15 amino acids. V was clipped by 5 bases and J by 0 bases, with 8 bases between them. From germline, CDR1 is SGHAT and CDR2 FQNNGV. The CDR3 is CASSGRSSGANVLTF. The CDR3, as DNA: TGTGCCAGCAGCGGGAGGAGCTCTGGGGCCAACGTCCTGACTTTC.

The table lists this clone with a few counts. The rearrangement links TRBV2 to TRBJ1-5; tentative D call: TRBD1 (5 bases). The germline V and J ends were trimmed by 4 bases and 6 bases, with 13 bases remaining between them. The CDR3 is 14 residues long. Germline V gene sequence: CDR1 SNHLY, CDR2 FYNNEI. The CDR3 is CASSGQGRSQPQHF. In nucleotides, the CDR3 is TGTGCCAGCAGTGGTCAGGGAAGGAGTCAGCCCCAGCATTTT.

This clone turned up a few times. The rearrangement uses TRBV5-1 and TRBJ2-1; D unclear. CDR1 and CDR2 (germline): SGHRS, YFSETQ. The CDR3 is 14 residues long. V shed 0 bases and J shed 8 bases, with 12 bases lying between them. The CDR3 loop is CASSLELSFDEQFF. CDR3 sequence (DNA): TGCGCCAGCAGCTTGGAGCTTAGCTTCGATGAGCAGTTCTTC.

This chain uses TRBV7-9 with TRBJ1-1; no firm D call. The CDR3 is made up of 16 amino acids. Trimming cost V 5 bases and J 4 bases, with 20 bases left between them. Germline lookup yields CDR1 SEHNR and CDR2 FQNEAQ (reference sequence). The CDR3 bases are TGTGCCAGCAGCACGGGCGCGGCCGGGTGGGGCACTGAAGCTTTCTTT. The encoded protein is CASSTGAAGWGTEAFF. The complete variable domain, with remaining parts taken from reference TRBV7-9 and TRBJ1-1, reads DTGVSQNPRHKITKRGQNVTFRCDPISEHNRLYWYRQTLGQGPEFLTYFQNEAQLEKSRLLSDRFSAERPKGSFSTLEIQRTEQGDSAMYLCASSTGAAGWGTEAFFGQGTRLTVV.

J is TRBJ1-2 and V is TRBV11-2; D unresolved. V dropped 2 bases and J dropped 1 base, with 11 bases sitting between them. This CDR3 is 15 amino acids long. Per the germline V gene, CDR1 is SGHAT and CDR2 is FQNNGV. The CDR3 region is CASSLSAGINYGYTF. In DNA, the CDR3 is TGTGCCAGCAGCTTATCCGCCGGGATTAACTATGGCTACACCTTC.

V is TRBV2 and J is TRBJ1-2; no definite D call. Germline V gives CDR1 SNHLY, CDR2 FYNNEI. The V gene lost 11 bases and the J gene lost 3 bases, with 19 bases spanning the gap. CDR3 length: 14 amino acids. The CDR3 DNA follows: TGTGCCTGTGAGGAGCGGAAGTATGACTATGGCTACACCTTC. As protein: CACEERKYDYGYTF.

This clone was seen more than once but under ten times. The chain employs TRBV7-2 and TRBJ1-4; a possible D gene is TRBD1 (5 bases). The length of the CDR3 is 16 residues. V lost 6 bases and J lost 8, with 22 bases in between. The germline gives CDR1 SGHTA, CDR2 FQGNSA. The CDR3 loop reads CASRSRIDDRREKLFF. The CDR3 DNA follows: TGTGCCAGCAGGTCCAGGATTGATGACAGAAGGGAAAAACTGTTTTTT. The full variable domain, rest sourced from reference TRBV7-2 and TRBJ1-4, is GAGVSQSPSNKVTEKGKDVELRCDPISGHTALYWYRQSLGQGLEFLIYFQGNSAPDKSGLPSDRFSAERTGGSVSTLTIQRTQQEDSAVYLCASRSRIDDRREKLFFGSGTQLSVL.

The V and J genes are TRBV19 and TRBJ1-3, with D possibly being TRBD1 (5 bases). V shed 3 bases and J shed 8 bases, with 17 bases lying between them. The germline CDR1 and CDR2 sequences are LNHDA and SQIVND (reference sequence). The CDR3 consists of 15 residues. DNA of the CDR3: TGTGCCAGTAGTATTAGGGGCCGCCCGGGATACACCATATATTTT. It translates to CASSIRGRPGYTIYF.

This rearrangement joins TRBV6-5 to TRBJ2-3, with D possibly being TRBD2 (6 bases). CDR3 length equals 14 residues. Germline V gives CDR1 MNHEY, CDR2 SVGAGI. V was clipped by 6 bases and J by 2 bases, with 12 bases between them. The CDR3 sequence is CASSRGLFTDTQYF. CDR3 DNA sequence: TGTGCCAGCAGCCGCGGACTATTCACAGATACGCAGTATTTT.

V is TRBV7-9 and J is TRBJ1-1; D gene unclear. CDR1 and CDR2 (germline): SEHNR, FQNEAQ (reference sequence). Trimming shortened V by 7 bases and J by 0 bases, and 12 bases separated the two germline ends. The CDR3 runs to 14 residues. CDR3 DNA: TGTGCCAGCAACGTGTGGCAAATGAACACTGAAGCTTTCTTT. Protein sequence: CASNVWQMNTEAFF.

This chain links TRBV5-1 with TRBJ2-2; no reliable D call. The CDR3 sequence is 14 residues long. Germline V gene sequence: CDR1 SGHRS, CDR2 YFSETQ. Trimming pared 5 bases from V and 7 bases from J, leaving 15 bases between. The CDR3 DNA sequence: TGCGCCAGCAGTCCTCATCCAATGGACGGGGAGCTGTTTTTT. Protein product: CASSPHPMDGELFF.

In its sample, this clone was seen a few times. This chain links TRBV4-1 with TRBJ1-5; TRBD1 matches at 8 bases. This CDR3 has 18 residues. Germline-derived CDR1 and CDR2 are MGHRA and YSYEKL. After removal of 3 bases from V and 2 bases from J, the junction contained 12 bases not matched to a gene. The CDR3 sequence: CASSHPRTGSGGNQPQHF. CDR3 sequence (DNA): TGCGCCAGCAGCCATCCCAGGACAGGGTCAGGCGGCAATCAGCCCCAGCATTTT.

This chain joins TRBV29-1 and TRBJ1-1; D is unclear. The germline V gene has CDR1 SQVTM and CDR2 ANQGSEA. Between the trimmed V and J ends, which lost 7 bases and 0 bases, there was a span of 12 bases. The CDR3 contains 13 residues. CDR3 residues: CSGVVTMNTEAFF. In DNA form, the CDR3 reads TGCAGCGGGGTTGTGACAATGAACACTGAAGCTTTCTTT.

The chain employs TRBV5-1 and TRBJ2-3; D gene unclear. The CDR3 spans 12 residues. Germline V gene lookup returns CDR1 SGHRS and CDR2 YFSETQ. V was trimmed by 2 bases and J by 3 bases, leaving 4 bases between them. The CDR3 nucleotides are TGCGCCAGCAGCTTCTTTACAGATACGCAGTATTTT. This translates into CASSFFTDTQYF.